This is a list of T cell receptor beta chains from one sample in a study of blood T cell repertoires in COVID-19. Sequencing was performed with immunoSEQ multiplex PCR; in TCRdb, only in-frame clones are kept and a portion is missing. The table lists tens of thousands of clones, roughly 83% of them singletons. Sequencing was carried out using peripheral blood. The receptors were sampled from a man aged 70 or older with acute or convalescent COVID-19. CDR3s include the opening cysteine and the closing phenylalanine or tryptophan. A D gene is named only where the DNA matches it firmly. Clone size is not always given. Where it is, it says once, few, many or a class for expanded clones.

J,V,length,size,D,CDR3,DNA
TRBJ1-1,TRBV18,15,NA,TRBD1,CASSSTGGLDTEAFF,TGTGCCAGCTCATCAACAGGGGGCCTCGACACTGAAGCTTTCTTT
TRBJ2-3,TRBV29-1,14,NA,TRBD2,CSVSTSGSADTQYF,TGCAGCGTTTCGACTAGCGGGAGCGCAGATACGCAGTATTTT
TRBJ2-3,TRBV27,15,few,NA,CASSLSSGTTDTQYF,TGTGCCAGCAGTTTATCCTCAGGAACCACAGATACGCAGTATTTT
TRBJ2-3,TRBV6-2/TRBV6-3,17,NA,TRBD1,CASSDRGRGFSTDTQYF,TGTGCCAGCAGTGACAGGGGGCGCGGCTTTAGCACAGATACGCAGTATTTT
TRBJ1-1,TRBV7-7,13,NA,NA,CASSLRVDTEAFF,TGTGCCAGCAGCCTCAGGGTGGACACTGAAGCTTTCTTT
TRBJ2-1,TRBV7-8,15,NA,NA,CASSRVHSGYNEQFF,TGTGCCAGCAGCCGGGTGCACAGCGGCTACAATGAGCAGTTCTTC
TRBJ1-2,TRBV4-3,14,NA,TRBD1,CASSPDRGRDGYTF,TGCGCCAGCAGCCCGGACAGGGGGCGGGATGGCTACACCTTC
TRBJ2-5,TRBV30,16,NA,TRBD2,CASKGKAGGRGETQYF,TGTGCCTCCAAGGGAAAAGCGGGGGGCCGAGGGGAGACCCAGTACTTC
TRBJ2-7,TRBV6-5,13,NA,NA,CASESRLNYEQYF,TGTGCCAGCGAATCGAGGCTTAATTACGAGCAGTACTTC
TRBJ2-1,TRBV6-6,15,NA,NA,CASIKQVLLENEQFF,TGTGCCAGCATCAAACAGGTCCTACTTGAGAATGAGCAGTTCTTC
TRBJ1-1,TRBV30,13,NA,NA,CAWSGGRDTEAFF,TGTGCCTGGAGTGGAGGGCGCGACACTGAAGCTTTCTTT
TRBJ2-2,TRBV6-5,14,once,TRBD1,CASRTGVFAGELFF,TGTGCCAGCCGGACAGGGGTTTTTGCCGGGGAGCTGTTTTTT
TRBJ2-2,TRBV5-1,17,once,NA,CASSLAGGQGGTGELFF,TGCGCCAGCAGCTTGGCCGGTGGTCAGGGGGGCACCGGGGAGCTGTTTTTT
TRBJ2-3,TRBV18,14,NA,TRBD1,CASSADRVGDTQYF,TGTGCCAGCTCAGCCGACAGGGTGGGAGATACGCAGTATTTT
TRBJ2-1,TRBV5-1,20,NA,TRBD2,CASRFGLASGTLSSYNEQFF,TGCGCCAGCAGATTTGGGTTGGCTAGCGGAACCTTGAGCTCCTACAATGAGCAGTTCTTC
TRBJ2-7,TRBV29-1,13,NA,TRBD2,CSVRSGKSYEQYF,TGCAGCGTGAGAAGCGGGAAGTCCTACGAGCAGTACTTC
TRBJ1-2,TRBV7-8,14,NA,NA,CASSFDGGDYGYTF,TGTGCCAGCAGCTTTGATGGGGGCGACTATGGCTACACCTTC
TRBJ2-1,TRBV27,18,many,TRBD2,CASRPTSGGAGSYNEQFF,TGTGCCAGCAGGCCGACTAGCGGGGGGGCTGGGTCCTACAATGAGCAGTTCTTC
TRBJ1-5,TRBV7-8,15,NA,NA,CASSVGLEGNQPQHF,TGTGCCAGCAGCGTCGGATTGGAGGGCAATCAGCCCCAGCATTTT
TRBJ2-7,TRBV5-4,14,NA,TRBD1,CASSSRQGDYEQYF,TGTGCCAGCAGCTCTCGACAGGGGGACTACGAGCAGTACTTC
TRBJ1-1,TRBV10-3,15,once,NA,CAISEGQPLNTEAFF,TGTGCCATCAGTGAGGGACAGCCTTTGAACACTGAAGCTTTCTTT
TRBJ2-3,TRBV27,17,NA,TRBD1,CASTPHRGLSSTDTQYF,TGTGCCAGCACCCCGCACAGGGGGCTATCTAGCACAGATACGCAGTATTTT
TRBJ1-5,TRBV28,14,NA,TRBD1,CASSLPRGHQPQHF,TGTGCCAGTTCTCTTCCCAGGGGGCATCAGCCCCAGCATTTT
TRBJ1-6,TRBV30,12,NA,NA,CASQRVNSPLHF,TGTGCCTCCCAACGGGTGAATTCACCCCTCCACTTT
TRBJ1-4,TRBV29-1,15,NA,NA,CSVEGVPGLNEKLFF,TGCAGCGTTGAAGGGGTGCCAGGGCTGAACGAAAAACTGTTTTTT
TRBJ1-2,TRBV28,14,NA,TRBD1,CASSLGGQDYGYTF,TGTGCCAGCAGTTTAGGGGGACAGGACTATGGCTACACCTTC
TRBJ1-5,TRBV7-9,19,NA,NA,CASSLLTPGQLSSNQPQHF,TGTGCCAGCAGCTTATTAACCCCGGGTCAATTAAGTAGCAATCAGCCCCAGCATTTT
TRBJ2-2,TRBV19,18,few,TRBD2,CASRPGLAGGSNTGELFF,TGTGCCAGTAGACCGGGACTAGCGGGGGGGTCCAACACCGGGGAGCTGTTTTTT
TRBJ1-3,TRBV29-1,13,NA,NA,CSVDLGAGNTIYF,TGCAGCGTTGATTTAGGGGCTGGAAACACCATATATTTT
TRBJ2-7,TRBV6-6,14,NA,TRBD1,CASSSSDRVYEQYF,TGTGCCAGCAGTTCCTCTGACAGGGTCTACGAGCAGTACTTC
TRBJ1-1,TRBV9,13,NA,NA,CASSVVPDSQAFF,TGTGCCAGCAGCGTAGTACCGGACAGCCAAGCTTTCTTT
TRBJ2-3,TRBV18,17,NA,TRBD2,CASSEQRLAGGTDTQYF,TGTGCCAGCTCAGAACAACGACTAGCGGGAGGCACAGATACGCAGTATTTT
TRBJ2-7,TRBV27,15,many,NA,CASSLSGTNAYEQYF,TGTGCCAGCAGTTTATCAGGGACAAACGCCTACGAGCAGTACTTC
TRBJ2-1,TRBV5-1,17,NA,TRBD2,CASSLGLAGGPGNEQFF,TGCGCCAGCAGCTTGGGGCTAGCGGGGGGGCCTGGGAATGAGCAGTTCTTC
TRBJ1-3,TRBV27,15,NA,TRBD1,CASSLSRGRGNTIYF,TGTGCCAGCAGTTTATCCAGGGGGCGAGGAAACACCATATATTTT
TRBJ1-2,TRBV4-3,13,NA,NA,CASSQEWQTGYTF,TGCGCCAGCAGCCAAGAGTGGCAGACAGGCTACACCTTC